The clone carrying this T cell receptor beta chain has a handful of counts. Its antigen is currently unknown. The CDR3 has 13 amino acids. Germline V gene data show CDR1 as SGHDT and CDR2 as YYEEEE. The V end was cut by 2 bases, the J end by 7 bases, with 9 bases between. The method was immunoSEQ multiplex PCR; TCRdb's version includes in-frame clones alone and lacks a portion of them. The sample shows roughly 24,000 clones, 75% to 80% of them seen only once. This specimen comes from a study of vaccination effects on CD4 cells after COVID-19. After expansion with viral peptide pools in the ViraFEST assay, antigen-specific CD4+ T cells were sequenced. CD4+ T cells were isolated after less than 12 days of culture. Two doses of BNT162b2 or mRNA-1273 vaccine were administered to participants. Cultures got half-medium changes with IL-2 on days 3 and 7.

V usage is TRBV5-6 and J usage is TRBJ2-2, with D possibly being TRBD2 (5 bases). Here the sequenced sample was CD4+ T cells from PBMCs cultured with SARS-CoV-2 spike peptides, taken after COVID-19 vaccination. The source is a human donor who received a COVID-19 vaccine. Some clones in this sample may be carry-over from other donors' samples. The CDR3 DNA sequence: TGTGCCAGCAGCTTCTCGGGGATCGGGGAGCTGTTTTTT. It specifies CASSFSGIGELFF.